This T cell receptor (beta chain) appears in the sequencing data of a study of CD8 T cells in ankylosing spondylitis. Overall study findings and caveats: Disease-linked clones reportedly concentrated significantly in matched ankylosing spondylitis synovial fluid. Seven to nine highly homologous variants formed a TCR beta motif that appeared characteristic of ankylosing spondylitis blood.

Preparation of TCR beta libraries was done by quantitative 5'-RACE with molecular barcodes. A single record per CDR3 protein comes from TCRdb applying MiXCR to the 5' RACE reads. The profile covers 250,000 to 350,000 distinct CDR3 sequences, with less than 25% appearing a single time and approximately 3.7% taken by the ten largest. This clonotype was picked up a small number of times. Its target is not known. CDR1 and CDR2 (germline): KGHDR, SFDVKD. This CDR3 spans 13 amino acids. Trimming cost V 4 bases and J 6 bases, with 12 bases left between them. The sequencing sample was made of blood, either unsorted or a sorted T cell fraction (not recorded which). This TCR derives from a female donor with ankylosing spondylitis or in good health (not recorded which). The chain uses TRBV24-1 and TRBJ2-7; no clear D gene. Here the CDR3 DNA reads TGTGCCACCAGTGACGGACCATCCGGCGAGCAGTACTTC. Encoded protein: CATSDGPSGEQYF.